What follows are 17 T cell receptor beta chains derived from one specimen sequenced in a study of T cell repertoires in cytomegalovirus infection (dated 2019 in TCRdb). Sequencing was performed on an Illumina HiSeq 1500. The public reads were reprocessed in TCRdb via fastp at Q25 and MiXCR, keeping in-frame beta chains. Each entry is one CDR3 protein sequence, shown with its most common DNA and genes. Recorded for this sample are hundreds of thousands of distinct CDR3 sequences; around 24% of them occurred a single time. The leading ten clones occupy 8% of the sample. The specimen sequenced was CD8+ T cells from PBMCs. These TCRs come from a human donor in good health (CMV status not recorded). Some clones in this sample may be carry-over from other donors' samples.

This clonotype was seen many times. The chain has TRBV7-9 and TRBJ2-7, with D possibly matching TRBD1 (6 bases). The V gene lost 5 bases and the J gene lost 2 bases, with 13 bases spanning the gap. The CDR3 sequence is 14 residues long. Germline CDR1 SEHNR, CDR2 FQNEAQ (reference sequence). CDR3 loop: CASSPPTGPYEQYV. CDR3 in DNA: TGTGCCAGCAGCCCTCCGACAGGACCCTACGAGCAGTACGTC.

The rearrangement links TRBV7-3 to TRBJ2-5; D gene uncertain. Trimming cost V 8 bases and J 1 base, with 17 bases left between them. Germline CDR1 is SGHTA and CDR2 is FQGTGA. The CDR3 totals 15 residues. CDR3 region: CASGLGTRIQETQYF. DNA of the CDR3: TGTGCCAGCGGATTGGGCACGCGAATCCAAGAGACCCAGTACTTC.

This chain links TRBV19 with TRBJ2-7; 9 nucleotides match TRBD2. The J segment lost 0 bases and the V segment lost 2 bases, leaving 2 bases of the junction unmatched. CDR1 is LNHDA, CDR2 SQIVND, per germline (reference sequence). The CDR3 length is 15 residues. CDR3 sequence (DNA): TGTGCCAGTAGTATACTAGCGGGAATCTCCTACGAGCAGTACTTC. It is translated as CASSILAGISYEQYF.

The chain has TRBV9 and TRBJ2-5, with TRBD2 matching over 10 bases. V was clipped by 3 bases and J by 1 base; unmatched bases: 3. The CDR3 contains 15 residues. Per germline, CDR1 SGDLS and CDR2 YYNGEE. CDR3 DNA: TGTGCCAGCAGCGCTAGCGGGGGATCCCAAGAGACCCAGTACTTC. Translating it yields CASSASGGSQETQYF.

The chain employs TRBV5-1 and TRBJ2-7, with D perhaps matching TRBD1 (6 bases). V was cut by 0 bases and J by 2 bases, with 12 bases left in between. The CDR3 covers 15 residues. Germline V gene lookup returns CDR1 SGHRS and CDR2 YFSETQ. CDR3 region: CASSLDQGFPYEQYF. Written as DNA, the CDR3 is TGCGCCAGCAGCTTGGACCAGGGGTTTCCCTACGAGCAGTACTTC.

The V gene is TRBV28, the J gene TRBJ2-3, with 10 nucleotides matching TRBD1. V was pared by 7 bases and J by 5 bases, with 6 bases of the junction left unmatched. Germline CDR1 reads MDHEN; CDR2 reads SYDVKM. The CDR3 has 14 residues. CDR3: CASTRTGGVDTQYF. The DNA for the CDR3 is TGTGCCAGCACACGGACAGGGGGAGTAGATACGCAGTATTTT.

This clonotype occurred many times. The chain has TRBV7-2 and TRBJ2-1; perhaps TRBD1 as D (5 bases). V dropped 5 bases and J dropped 4 bases, with 15 bases sitting between them. Germline V lookup: CDR1 SGHTA, CDR2 FQGNSA. The CDR3 covers 15 residues. The CDR3 spells CASSPGYSSYNEQFF. CDR3 DNA sequence: TGTGCCAGCAGCCCAGGGTACTCATCTTACAATGAGCAGTTCTTC.

This clonotype has ten or more counts. The rearrangement joins TRBV7-6 to TRBJ2-1, with no clear D. V lost 5 bases to trimming and J lost 8 bases, with 13 bases between them. The CDR3 runs 13 residues. Germline values: CDR1 SGHVS, CDR2 FNYEAQ. CDR3 amino acids: CASSAKDGDEQFF. In DNA, the CDR3 is TGTGCCAGCAGCGCCAAGGATGGGGATGAGCAGTTCTTC.

The CDR3 sequence: CSVGDRSSRETQYF. The CDR3 coding sequence is TGCAGCGTCGGCGACAGGAGCTCTCGGGAGACCCAGTACTTC. This chain connects TRBV29-1 to TRBJ2-5; TRBD1 is a possible D gene (6 bases). Deletions cut 6 bases from V and 5 bases from J, with 19 bases between. The germline CDR1 and CDR2 sequences are SQVTM and ANQGSEA. This CDR3 has 14 residues.

CDR3 DNA sequence: TGCAGTGCCGCATCGGCGACAGGGCCTCAGCCCCAGCATTTT. Translated: CSAASATGPQPQHF. This chain connects TRBV20-1 to TRBJ1-5; 7 nucleotides match TRBD1. The ends lost 6 bases at V and 6 bases at J; junction bases unmatched: 11. This CDR3 is built from 14 residues. Germline loops: CDR1 DFQATT, CDR2 SNEGSKA (reference sequence).

This clonotype was picked up a small number of times. This rearrangement joins TRBV7-6 to TRBJ2-3; tentative D call: TRBD1 (6 bases). V lost 3 bases to trimming and J lost 3 bases, with 16 bases between them. The CDR3 is 16 amino acids. Per the germline V gene, CDR1 is SGHVS and CDR2 is FNYEAQ. This chain's CDR3 is CASSLRGTMSTDTQYF. CDR3 nucleotide sequence: TGTGCCAGCAGCTTGAGAGGGACAATGTCTACAGATACGCAGTATTTT.

The sample holds one count of this clonotype. The chain links TRBV7-9 to TRBJ2-3; D possibly corresponds to TRBD1 (5 bases). This CDR3 has 16 amino acids. The germline V gene has CDR1 SEHNR and CDR2 FQNEAQ (reference sequence). Between the trimmed V and J ends, which lost 7 bases and 6 bases, there was a span of 23 bases. CDR3 residues: CASTPGWTPRSDTQYF. The DNA of the CDR3 is TGTGCCAGCACCCCAGGATGGACACCGAGGTCGGATACGCAGTATTTT.

This clonotype was observed at least ten times. The rearrangement uses TRBV20-1 and TRBJ2-5, with D possibly matching TRBD2 (5 bases). The V end was cut by 3 bases, the J end by 9 bases, with 8 bases between. The CDR3 loop spans 10 amino acids. Germline lookup yields CDR1 DFQATT and CDR2 SNEGSKA (reference sequence). CDR3 residues: CSASPGAQYF. Written as DNA, the CDR3 is TGCAGTGCTAGCCCCGGGGCCCAGTACTTC.

The chain employs TRBV7-9 and TRBJ2-7, with D perhaps matching TRBD2 (6 bases). This CDR3 comprises 15 residues. V was shortened by 4 bases and J by 0 bases, with 13 bases between the two germline ends. Germline-derived CDR1 and CDR2 are SEHNR and FQNEAQ (reference sequence). The CDR3 protein is CASSSMTGLSYEQYF. CDR3 coding DNA: TGTGCCAGCAGCTCGATGACGGGACTCTCCTACGAGCAGTACTTC. Full variable domain (rest looked up from reference TRBV7-9 and TRBJ2-7): DTGVSQNPRHKITKRGQNVTFRCDPISEHNRLYWYRQTLGQGPEFLTYFQNEAQLEKSRLLSDRFSAERPKGSFSTLEIQRTEQGDSAMYLCASSSMTGLSYEQYFGPGTRLTVT.

Concerning this clonotype: A read error may be the cause here, since a much bigger clone is one base away. The V gene is TRBV7-6, the J gene TRBJ2-2; no clear D gene. Germline values: CDR1 SGHVS, CDR2 FNYEAQ. CDR3 length equals 14 residues. The CDR3 DNA reads as TGTGCCTGCAGCTCAGGACGGAACACCGGGGAGCTGTTTTTT. Encoded protein: CACSSGRNTGELFF.

V gene TRBV7-4 combines with J gene TRBJ2-7; D is unclear. Germline CDR1 reads SGHVT; CDR2 reads SQSDAQ. V lost 1 base to trimming and J lost 3 bases, with 10 bases between them. CDR3 size: 14 residues. The CDR3 DNA reads as TGTGCCAGCAGCTTAGGAACAGATTTCTACGAGCAGTACGTC. Translating it yields CASSLGTDFYEQYV.

The gene calls are TRBV6-2 or TRBV6-3 and TRBJ2-7; D not certain. Per germline, CDR1 MNHEY and CDR2 SVGEGT. V lost 0 bases and J lost 7, with 4 bases in between. The CDR3 is 11 residues long. The CDR3 loop reads CASSYSWEQYF. The CDR3 DNA reads TGTGCCAGCAGTTACTCATGGGAGCAGTACTTC.